This TCR beta chain was captured by sequencing in a study of shared clonotypes between healthy human individuals. Every subset had its genomic DNA shared out evenly among several immunoSEQ plates. Assay: immunoSEQ multiplex PCR; the TCRdb copy retains only in-frame clones and omits some. This table holds roughly 410,000 clones, 90% to 97% found once. Germline V gene sequence: CDR1 MNHEY, CDR2 SVGAGI. J gave up 7 bases and V 7 bases, and 2 bases lay outside the gene matches. This CDR3 has 11 residues. Sequences were obtained from memory CD8+ T cells sorted from blood. The subset denotes: CD45RO+ cells pooled with CCR7-negative TemRA cells. The receptor's source is a man aged 25 to 40 in good health. The chain employs TRBV6-5 and TRBJ1-2, with 8 positions matching TRBD1. CDR3 in amino acids: CASTQGVGYTF. The CDR3 coding sequence is TGTGCCAGCACACAGGGGGTTGGCTACACCTTC.